A selection of T cell receptor beta chains follows, all from one sample in a study of shared clonotypes between healthy human individuals. Measured with immunoSEQ multiplex PCR; TCRdb has only the in-frame clones, and not every one. Of 1.5 million to 2.5 million clones in the sample, less than 95% are singletons; the top ten hold 1.2%. The sequencing sample was made of naive CD8+ T cells sorted from blood. The source of these receptors is a man aged 18 to 29 in good health. The CDR3 runs from the conserved cysteine through the conserved F or W. The order of the fields is J gene, clone size, D gene, CDR3 length, V gene, CDR3 protein, CDR3 DNA. A D gene is named only where the DNA matches it firmly. Size values are once, few and many counts, or a class for expanded clones, and some rows have none.

TRBJ1-4,NA,NA,15,TRBV4-1,CASSPGTGDLEKLFF,TGCGCCAGCAGCCCCGGGACGGGTGATCTTGAAAAACTGTTTTTT
TRBJ1-3,NA,NA,14,TRBV25-1,CASSELGSGNTIYF,TGTGCCAGCAGTGAATTGGGATCCGGAAACACCATATATTTT
TRBJ2-7,NA,NA,13,TRBV5-1,CASSLMAAYEQYF,TGCGCCAGCAGCCTTATGGCCGCCTACGAGCAGTACTTC
TRBJ2-7,NA,TRBD1,17,TRBV4-1,CASSQEETRQGSYEQYF,TGCGCCAGCAGCCAAGAGGAAACCCGACAGGGGTCGTACGAGCAGTACTTC
TRBJ2-7,NA,NA,14,TRBV11-2,CASSLDRTVYEQYF,TGTGCCAGCAGCTTAGATCGGACGGTCTACGAGCAGTACTTC
TRBJ2-7,NA,TRBD2,13,TRBV9,CASSSGDTYEQYF,TGTGCCAGCTCTAGCGGGGATACCTACGAGCAGTACTTC
TRBJ1-1,once,NA,13,TRBV4-1,CASSSEPRDNPFF,TGCGCCAGCAGCTCCGAACCCCGGGACAACCCTTTCTTT
TRBJ2-5,NA,TRBD1,14,TRBV6-1,CASSDLQGFETQYF,TGTGCCAGCAGTGACCTACAGGGGTTCGAGACCCAGTACTTC
TRBJ2-3,NA,NA,15,TRBV7-8,CASSVSSRGTDTQYF,TGTGCCAGCAGCGTCTCATCTAGGGGCACAGATACGCAGTATTTT
TRBJ2-2,NA,NA,15,TRBV29-1,CSVVFRGKNTGELFF,TGCAGCGTTGTGTTCCGGGGCAAGAACACCGGGGAGCTGTTTTTT
TRBJ2-7,NA,TRBD2,16,TRBV4-2,CASSQEGGLAVYEQYF,TGTGCCAGCAGCCAAGAGGGGGGACTAGCGGTTTACGAGCAGTACTTC
TRBJ2-5,NA,NA,14,TRBV7-9,CASLEADGEETQYF,TGTGCCAGCCTAGAGGCCGACGGGGAGGAGACCCAGTACTTC
TRBJ1-1,once,NA,12,TRBV11-2,CASSLRNTEAFF,TGTGCCAGCAGCTTGAGGAACACTGAAGCTTTCTTT
TRBJ2-2,NA,TRBD1,15,TRBV27,CASSDRDGNTGELFF,TGTGCCAGCAGTGACAGGGATGGGAACACCGGGGAGCTGTTTTTT
TRBJ1-5,NA,TRBD1,16,TRBV10-2,CASSPGTGGPYQPQHF,TGCGCCAGCAGTCCCGGGACAGGGGGCCCCTATCAGCCCCAGCATTTT
TRBJ2-7,NA,TRBD2,14,TRBV7-9,CASSLVSGSPEQYF,TGTGCCAGCAGCTTAGTAAGCGGGAGTCCCGAGCAGTACTTC
TRBJ2-1,NA,NA,16,TRBV7-9,CASSRGRGRSYNEQFF,TGTGCCAGCAGTCGGGGTCGGGGGCGCTCCTACAATGAGCAGTTCTTC